These 28 T cell receptor beta chains originate from one sample sequenced in a study of beta chain features in type 1 diabetes. The sequenced template was cDNA made from the entire isolated RNA. Assay: immunoSEQ multiplex PCR; the TCRdb copy retains only in-frame clones and omits some. The data show some 150,000 clones, less than 10% seen once. Material for sequencing was central memory CD4+ T cells from blood. The source of these receptors is a woman aged 40 to 50 in good health.

Regarding this clone: This sample also contains other DNA sequences that code for the same CDR3. The chain combines TRBV15 with TRBJ1-5, with D possibly matching TRBD1 (5 bases). Per the germline V gene, CDR1 is LNHNV and CDR2 is YYDKDF (reference sequence). The CDR3 spans 13 residues. V lost 0 bases to trimming and J lost 7 bases, with 7 bases between them. The CDR3 sequence: CATSRDRGQPQHF. As DNA, the CDR3 is TGTGCCACCAGCAGAGATAGGGGCCAGCCCCAGCATTTT.

This clone was detected only a few times. J is TRBJ2-7 and V is TRBV6-5, with D possibly TRBD2 on 6 matching bases. Germline CDR1 is MNHEY and CDR2 is SVGAGI. The CDR3 totals 15 residues. Trimming shortened V by 8 bases and J by 5 bases, and 22 bases separated the two germline ends. CDR3 coding DNA: TGTGCCAGCGGCGACCGGGAGATTCCAGGCCACGAGCAGTACTTC. Protein sequence: CASGDREIPGHEQYF.

This clone was detected a few times. This chain links TRBV7-2 with TRBJ2-1; the D gene is possibly TRBD2 (6 bases). Germline V lookup: CDR1 SGHTA, CDR2 FQGNSA. This CDR3 spans 12 amino acids. V was shortened by 3 bases and J by 9 bases, with 9 bases between the two germline ends. The CDR3 bases are TGTGCCAGCAGCTTGGAGGGCAGTGAGCAGTTCTTC. It yields the protein CASSLEGSEQFF.

The chain has TRBV6-5 and TRBJ2-2; weak D call: TRBD1 (5 bases). The CDR3 length is 12 residues. V was shortened by 8 bases and J by 7 bases, with 11 bases between the two germline ends. The germline CDR1 and CDR2 sequences are MNHEY and SVGAGI. The CDR3 loop is CASWEGVGELFF. Here the CDR3 DNA reads TGTGCCAGCTGGGAAGGGGTCGGGGAGCTGTTTTTT.

This clone appeared a few times. The chain combines TRBV7-6 with TRBJ2-1, with 13 bases that match TRBD2. This CDR3 comprises 14 residues. Germline V CDR1 and CDR2: SGHVS, FNYEAQ. J was trimmed by 10 bases and V by 6 bases; bases with no gene match: 6. The CDR3 sequence: CASSRTSGGLEQFF. The CDR3 DNA reads as TGTGCCAGCAGTCGGACTAGCGGGGGTTTGGAGCAGTTCTTC.

This clone was observed a handful of times. The J gene is TRBJ2-3, the V gene TRBV10-3, with D uncertain. The ends were cut back, 6 bases at V and 6 bases at J, with 10 bases in the middle. The CDR3 totals 12 residues. Per germline, CDR1 ENHRY and CDR2 SYGVKD. CDR3 protein: CAIRGTEDTQYF. The CDR3 region has the DNA TGTGCCATCAGAGGCACGGAGGATACGCAGTATTTT.

The chain has TRBV9 and TRBJ2-3, with D maybe TRBD2 (6 bases). The CDR3 consists of 15 residues. Germline V gene data show CDR1 as SGDLS and CDR2 as YYNGEE. V lost 0 bases and J lost 2, with 10 bases in between. The DNA of the CDR3 is TGTGCCAGCAGCGTAGGCGGGGTGAACACAGATACGCAGTATTTT. It yields the protein CASSVGGVNTDTQYF.

The chain employs TRBV6-5 and TRBJ2-3, with a tentative D call TRBD2 (5 bases). CDR3 length: 14 residues. CDR1 and CDR2 from the germline V gene are MNHEY and SVGAGI. The V end was cut by 4 bases, the J end by 4 bases, with 12 bases between. The CDR3 protein is CASSSAAGADTQYF. DNA for the CDR3: TGTGCCAGCAGTTCGGCCGCCGGGGCAGATACGCAGTATTTT.

This clone appeared a few times. V and J are TRBV5-4 and TRBJ2-7; TRBD2 matches 13 bases. This CDR3 region has 15 residues. CDR1 is SGHNT and CDR2 is YYREEE in the germline V gene (reference sequence). V shed 5 bases and J 7 bases; nucleotides not matched to a gene: 9. As DNA, the CDR3 is TGTGCCAGCAGGTTCGGGACTAGCGGGGTGGGGGAGCAGTACTTC. Translated: CASRFGTSGVGEQYF.

This clone appeared many times. V and J are TRBV7-2 and TRBJ2-5; no clear D. The CDR3 has 14 residues. V was clipped by 2 bases and J by 4 bases, with 11 bases between them. Looked up from germline, CDR1 is SGHTA and CDR2 is FQGNSA. CDR3 loop: CASSLWAAAETQYF. The CDR3, as DNA: TGTGCCAGCAGCTTATGGGCTGCCGCAGAGACCCAGTACTTC. Supplemented by reference TRBV7-2 and TRBJ2-5, the full variable domain reads GAGVSQSPSNKVTEKGKDVELRCDPISGHTALYWYRQSLGQGLEFLIYFQGNSAPDKSGLPSDRFSAERTGGSVSTLTIQRTQQEDSAVYLCASSLWAAAETQYFGPGTRLLVL.

This clone appeared a few times. This chain connects TRBV11-3 to TRBJ2-3, with D possibly matching TRBD1 (6 bases). This CDR3 comprises 13 residues. Per germline, CDR1 SGHNT and CDR2 YENEEA. V lost 2 bases and J 4 bases, leaving 7 bases between the germline ends. CDR3 sequence reads: CASSLRGSDTQYF. In nucleotides, the CDR3 is TGTGCCAGCAGCTTAAGGGGGTCAGATACGCAGTATTTT.

This clone was found many times. J is TRBJ1-2 and V is TRBV4-1, with TRBD1 matching over 9 bases. The CDR3 extends over 15 amino acids. The V segment lost 4 bases and the J segment 3 bases; nucleotides outside the gene matches: 6. Germline CDR1 is MGHRA and CDR2 is YSYEKL. CDR3 bases: TGCGCCAGCAGCCTTTTACAGGGGGCGGACTATGGCTACACCTTC. Amino acids: CASSLLQGADYGYTF.

V gene TRBV2 combines with J gene TRBJ2-1; D remains unclear. Germline values: CDR1 SNHLY, CDR2 FYNNEI. The CDR3 has 11 amino acids. Trimming removed 4 bases from V and 9 bases from J, with 7 bases in between. The CDR3: CASSAGGEQFF. CDR3 nucleotides: TGTGCCAGCAGTGCGGGTGGTGAGCAGTTCTTC.

A few counts support this clone. The chain combines TRBV4-2 with TRBJ2-1, with 7 bases matching TRBD2. V lost 0 bases and J lost 8; bases outside the gene matches: 7. The CDR3 runs 15 residues. The germline CDR1 and CDR2 sequences are LGHNA and YNFKEQ. CDR3 in amino acids: CASSQESGDAHEQFF. The CDR3 DNA follows: TGTGCCAGCAGCCAAGAGAGCGGGGACGCACATGAGCAGTTCTTC.

CDR3 region: CASSSAGAYGYEQYF. The CDR3 region has the DNA TGTGCCAGCAGTTCAGCGGGGGCCTATGGTTACGAGCAGTACTTC. The gene calls are TRBV6-5 and TRBJ2-7; the match to TRBD2 covers 8 bases. The CDR3 runs 15 residues. J lost 4 bases, V lost 4 bases, and 9 bases had no gene match. Germline V gives CDR1 MNHEY, CDR2 SVGAGI.

The sample holds a few counts of this clone. The chain links TRBV18 to TRBJ2-1; a possible D gene is TRBD2 (6 bases). The CDR3 sequence is 13 residues long. The germline V and J ends were trimmed by 2 bases and 7 bases, with 9 bases remaining between them. The germline gives CDR1 KGHSH, CDR2 LQKENI. The CDR3 region is CASSPAGINEQFF. The CDR3 DNA reads TGTGCCAGCTCACCAGCGGGGATAAATGAGCAGTTCTTC.

The table lists this clone with a few counts. The rearrangement uses TRBV18 and TRBJ1-4; D possibly corresponds to TRBD1 (6 bases). The ends were cut back, 3 bases at V and 4 bases at J, with 12 bases in the middle. The CDR3 has 15 amino acids. The germline V gene has CDR1 KGHSH and CDR2 LQKENI. The CDR3, as DNA: TGTGCCAGCTCACCTGAACAGGGTCTTAATGAAAAACTGTTTTTT. Protein sequence: CASSPEQGLNEKLFF.

This clone was counted a few times. V is TRBV19 and J is TRBJ1-5, with D unclear. This CDR3 spans 14 amino acids. Trimming took 2 bases from V and 5 from J, leaving 10 bases between them. Germline V gene data show CDR1 as LNHDA and CDR2 as SQIVND (reference sequence). The DNA for the CDR3 is TGTGCCAGTAGTATACGGTTTGGAGATCAGCCCCAGCATTTT. This codes for CASSIRFGDQPQHF.

The CDR3 protein is CASSLDRGTDTQYF. DNA of the CDR3: TGTGCCAGCAGCTTAGACCGCGGCACAGATACGCAGTATTTT. The chain carries TRBV7-2 and TRBJ2-3; D ambiguous. Germline V gene lookup returns CDR1 SGHTA and CDR2 FQGNSA. The CDR3 sequence is 14 residues long. V shed 1 base and J shed 1 base, with 6 bases lying between them.

The gene calls are TRBV19 and TRBJ1-1; D remains unclear. The CDR3 extends over 13 amino acids. From germline, CDR1 is LNHDA and CDR2 SQIVND (reference sequence). V shed 4 bases and J shed 4 bases, with 10 bases lying between them. The CDR3 loop reads CASSNYESTEAFF. The CDR3, as DNA: TGTGCCAGTAGTAACTATGAAAGCACTGAAGCTTTCTTT.

This clone appeared a few times. The chain is built from TRBV7-8 and TRBJ2-5, with D tentatively TRBD1 (5 bases). CDR1 is SGHVS and CDR2 is FQNEAQ in the germline V gene. V lost 1 base, J lost 4 bases, and 16 bases lay in between. This CDR3 comprises 16 residues. CDR3 coding DNA: TGTGCCAGCAGCTTAGGTCGGCAGGGCGCAAGAGAGACCCAGTACTTC. This encodes CASSLGRQGARETQYF.

A few counts support this clone. The V call is TRBV19, the J call TRBJ1-1, with D unresolved. In germline, CDR1 is LNHDA, CDR2 SQIVND (reference sequence). CDR3 size: 13 residues. V lost 6 bases and J lost 0, with 8 bases in between. The CDR3 DNA sequence: TGTGCCAGTAGACAGCTCATGAACACTGAAGCTTTCTTT. It codes for CASRQLMNTEAFF. The complete variable domain, with remaining parts taken from reference TRBV19 and TRBJ1-1, reads DGGITQSPKYLFRKEGQNVTLSCEQNLNHDAMYWYRQDPGQGLRLIYYSQIVNDFQKGDIAEGYSVSREKKESFPLTVTSAQKNPTAFYLCASRQLMNTEAFFGQGTRLTVV.

This chain links TRBV29-1 with TRBJ2-4; the match to TRBD2 covers 11 bases. Looked up from germline, CDR1 is SQVTM and CDR2 is ANQGSEA. V shed 7 bases and J 8 bases; nucleotides not matched to a gene: 10. This CDR3 is built from 14 residues. The CDR3 region has the DNA TGCAGCGGGGTAGCGGGGGGGGGCAATCACATTCAGTACTTC. Protein product: CSGVAGGGNHIQYF. Full variable domain (rest looked up from reference TRBV29-1 and TRBJ2-4): SAVISQKPSRDICQRGTSLTIQCQVDSQVTMMFWYRQQPGQSLTLIATANQGSEATYESGFVIDKFPISRPNLTFSTLTVSNMSPEDSSIYLCSGVAGGGNHIQYFGAGTRLSVL.

This clone came up once. The rearrangement joins TRBV6-1 to TRBJ1-1, with 8 positions matching TRBD1. The length of the CDR3 is 15 residues. CDR1 is MNHNS and CDR2 is SASEGT in the germline V gene. Trimming at V came to 7 bases and at J to 7 bases, leaving 14 bases not matched to a gene. The CDR3 region is CASKPDRVLGVEAFF. As DNA, the CDR3 is TGTGCCAGCAAACCGGACAGGGTTCTTGGGGTTGAAGCTTTCTTT.

V is TRBV5-1 and J is TRBJ2-7; D is ambiguous. Per germline, CDR1 SGHRS and CDR2 YFSETQ. The CDR3 consists of 12 residues. Trimming took off 0 bases at V and 6 bases at J, with 7 bases between the two ends. CDR3 coding DNA: TGCGCCAGCAGCTTGGGGTACGGCGAGCAGTACTTC. Protein: CASSLGYGEQYF.

This clone came up a few times. The chain is built from TRBV5-1 and TRBJ2-6; D might be TRBD1 (7 bases). The V end lost 0 bases, the J end lost 4 bases, and 17 bases lay between the germline ends. The germline gives CDR1 SGHRS, CDR2 YFSETQ. The CDR3 contains 18 residues. The CDR3 spells CASSLGAGGSLGANVLTF. In nucleotides, the CDR3 is TGCGCCAGCAGCTTGGGCGCAGGGGGGAGCTTGGGGGCCAACGTCCTGACTTTC.

The gene calls are TRBV29-1 and TRBJ2-5, with 7 bases fitting TRBD2. V was pared by 7 bases and J by 0 bases, with 2 bases of the junction left unmatched. In germline, CDR1 is SQVTM, CDR2 ANQGSEA. The CDR3 consists of 12 residues. Here the CDR3 DNA reads TGCAGCGCCGGGGGGTACCAAGAGACCCAGTACTTC. It is translated as CSAGGYQETQYF.

This chain joins TRBV19 and TRBJ1-5, with D unclear. The CDR3 contains 14 residues. Germline-derived CDR1 and CDR2 are LNHDA and SQIVND (reference sequence). The V end was cut by 6 bases, the J end by 3 bases, with 12 bases between. The CDR3 region has the DNA TGTGCCAGTAGAGAGGGAGAATACAATCAGCCCCAGCATTTT. Protein: CASREGEYNQPQHF.